A single sample gave rise to the 16 T cell receptor beta chains below, sequenced in a study of response to subunit inactivated influenza vaccine (dated by TCRdb to the late 2010s). Preparation of the library involved RT-PCR. The sequencing machine was an Illumina HiSeq 2500. TCRdb's own reprocessing of the public reads used fastp at Q25 and MiXCR and kept productive beta chains. Each CDR3 protein appears once, grouped with its most common genes and DNA. The sample table shows a few hundred thousand distinct CDR3 sequences, and over 9% are seen once. The leading ten clones occupy roughly 9.6% of the sample. The same specimen was also included in a second study, on T cells expressing NK-cell markers. The second study also describes: TCR beta cDNA libraries were prepared using 5'RACE template switching, which introduced a universal primer site and unique molecular identifiers.

The sequences come from PBMCs from blood, collected on the day of vaccination. The receptors stem from a man aged 50-60 years who received an inactivated influenza vaccine. Donor details come from another sample of the same person, matched by shared clones.

This clonotype was observed a few times. The chain has TRBV25-1 and TRBJ2-7, with 11 bases fitting TRBD1. The CDR3 extends over 15 amino acids. V trimming: 5 bases; J trimming: 2 bases; junction bases outside the gene matches: 5. Germline values: CDR1 MGHDK, CDR2 SYGVNS. In DNA, the CDR3 is TGTGCCAGCAGTCCCGGACAGGGGGCTACCTACGAGCAGTACTTC. Its translation is CASSPGQGATYEQYF.

This chain connects TRBV6-1 to TRBJ2-3; 12 positions match TRBD1. J gave up 4 bases and V 9 bases, and 2 bases lay outside the gene matches. Germline CDR1 is MNHNS and CDR2 is SASEGT. This CDR3 region has 13 residues. For the CDR3, the DNA is TGTGCCAGTGGGACAGGGGGCCCAGATACGCAGTATTTT. It encodes CASGTGGPDTQYF.

This clonotype was seen a handful of times. The chain recombines TRBV11-2 with TRBJ2-5; TRBD1 agrees at 9 bases. Germline lookup yields CDR1 SGHAT and CDR2 FQNNGV. The CDR3 runs to 16 residues. V was clipped by 3 bases and J by 3 bases; unmatched bases: 8. CDR3 sequence: CASSLDRGFSKETQYF. In DNA, the CDR3 is TGTGCCAGCAGCTTGGACAGGGGCTTCTCAAAAGAGACCCAGTACTTC.

The chain is built from TRBV3-1 and TRBJ1-5; TRBD1 is a possible D gene (5 bases). Deletions cut 0 bases from V and 9 bases from J, with 15 bases between. The CDR3 extends over 15 amino acids. In germline, CDR1 is LGHDT, CDR2 YNNKEL (reference sequence). DNA for the CDR3: TGTGCCAGCAGCCAAGAATCGGCAGGGCGCGGGCCCCAGCATTTT. Encoded protein: CASSQESAGRGPQHF. Using reference TRBV3-1 and TRBJ1-5 for the parts outside the CDR3, the full variable domain is DTAVSQTPKYLVTQMGNDKSIKCEQNLGHDTMYWYKQDSKKFLKIMFSYNNKELIINETVPNRFSPKSPDKAHLNLHINSLELGDSAVYFCASSQESAGRGPQHFGDGTRLSIL.

The chain uses TRBV29-1 and TRBJ2-1, with TRBD2 matching 10 bases. Germline V gives CDR1 SQVTM, CDR2 ANQGSEA. This CDR3 has 17 amino acids. V trimming: 8 bases; J trimming: 1 base; junction bases outside the gene matches: 14. The CDR3 here is CSSMGELAGPSYNEQFF. In nucleotides, the CDR3 is TGCAGCTCCATGGGGGAACTAGCGGGGCCTTCCTACAATGAGCAGTTCTTC.

The chain carries TRBV12-3 or TRBV12-4 and TRBJ2-5; 10 positions agree with TRBD2. After removal of 5 bases from V and 5 bases from J, the junction contained 2 bases not matched to a gene. This CDR3 region has 13 residues. The CDR3 DNA sequence: TGTGCCAGCAGTGGACTAGCGGTTGAGACCCAGTACTTC. It yields the protein CASSGLAVETQYF.

In DNA, the CDR3 is TGCGCCAGCATCTCAGGGAGTCTTATTAATCAGCCCCAGCATTTT. Translating it yields CASISGSLINQPQHF. The chain combines TRBV10-1 with TRBJ1-5, with TRBD1 as a possible D gene (5 bases). The V end lost 7 bases, the J end lost 4 bases, and 17 bases lay between the germline ends. Germline loops: CDR1 WNHNN, CDR2 SYGVQD (reference sequence). The CDR3 consists of 15 residues.

In its sample, this clonotype was seen many times. The chain carries TRBV6-1 and TRBJ1-6; tentatively, D is TRBD1 (5 bases). Deletions cut 8 bases from V and 10 bases from J, with 18 bases between. Germline V lookup: CDR1 MNHNS, CDR2 SASEGT. There are 14 residues in the CDR3. CDR3 sequence (DNA): TGTGCCAGCGGGATCGGGACGGCCCCCTCACCCCTCCACTTT. Its translation is CASGIGTAPSPLHF.

This chain links TRBV5-6 with TRBJ2-3, with 9 bases lining up with TRBD2. V gave up 4 bases and J gave up 6 bases; unmatched junction bases: 9. The germline gives CDR1 SGHDT, CDR2 YYEEEE. CDR3 size: 15 residues. As DNA, the CDR3 is TGTGCCAGCAGCGGAAGCGGGGGGCTGAAGGATACGCAGTATTTT. Encoded protein: CASSGSGGLKDTQYF.

The chain recombines TRBV12-3 or TRBV12-4 with TRBJ2-3; 10 nucleotides align to TRBD2. The ends lost 3 bases at V and 2 bases at J; junction bases unmatched: 5. The CDR3 spans 16 residues. The CDR3 DNA sequence: TGTGCCAGCAGTTTCACGACTAGCGGGTCCACAGATACGCAGTATTTT. It is translated as CASSFTTSGSTDTQYF.

This clonotype was seen repeatedly, ten times or more. This chain connects TRBV20-1 to TRBJ2-7, with D hard to call. The germline V and J ends were trimmed by 6 bases and 2 bases, with 14 bases remaining between them. The CDR3 totals 13 residues. Per germline, CDR1 DFQATT and CDR2 SNEGSKA (reference sequence). The CDR3 loop is CSALGRETYEQYF. The CDR3 nucleotides are TGCAGTGCCCTCGGACGAGAAACCTACGAGCAGTACTTC.

This clonotype occurred a few times. This chain uses TRBV29-1 with TRBJ2-7; no reliable D call. This CDR3 is built from 11 residues. The germline CDR1 and CDR2 sequences are SQVTM and ANQGSEA. Trimming shortened V by 4 bases and J by 5 bases, and 9 bases separated the two germline ends. DNA for the CDR3: TGCAGCGTTGGTCGGGCCCACGAGCAGTACTTC. Translating it yields CSVGRAHEQYF.

J is TRBJ2-2 and V is TRBV2; 10 nucleotides agree with TRBD1. CDR1 SNHLY and CDR2 FYNNEI come from the germline V gene. CDR3 length: 16 amino acids. V gave up 6 bases and J gave up 3 bases; unmatched junction bases: 7. CDR3 nucleotides: TGTGCCAGCAGGGAAAGACAGGGGGCTCACACCGGGGAGCTGTTTTTT. Translation: CASRERQGAHTGELFF. Combining the CDR3 with reference TRBV2 and TRBJ2-2 gives the whole variable domain EPEVTQTPSHQVTQMGQEVILRCVPISNHLYFYWYRQILGQKVEFLVSFYNNEISEKSEIFDDQFSVERPDGSNFTLKIRSTKLEDSAMYFCASRERQGAHTGELFFGEGSRLTVL.

The table lists this clonotype with a few counts. The missing conserved phenylalanine or tryptophan at the end of this CDR3 makes a read error likely. It is unclear where the CDR3 begins or ends on the DNA, so no DNA is shown, and the CDR3 is as TCRdb lists it. The chain links TRBV28 to TRBJ1-1; the table's D call TRBD1 went unverified against the DNA. The CDR3 sequence runs 13 residues, both termini included. Germline CDR1 and CDR2: MDHEN and SYDVKM. The chain's CDR3 is CASSLSGRGTDLS.

The chain uses TRBV10-3 and TRBJ2-3, with 9 bases that match TRBD2. Germline V gives CDR1 ENHRY, CDR2 SYGVKD. V lost 0 bases, J lost 6 bases, and 13 bases stayed unmatched. This CDR3 comprises 18 residues. CDR3 DNA sequence: TGTGCCATCAGTGAGTCGCTCCCCCTAGCGGGGCAGCGGGATACGCAGTATTTT. Translated, it gives CAISESLPLAGQRDTQYF.

This clonotype was observed many times. The chain is built from TRBV18 and TRBJ1-3; weak D call: TRBD1 (5 bases). CDR3 size: 16 residues. Germline V gene data show CDR1 as KGHSH and CDR2 as LQKENI. The ends were cut back, 5 bases at V and 0 bases at J, with 14 bases in the middle. The CDR3 loop reads CASSTQTVNSGNTIYF. CDR3 in DNA: TGTGCCAGCTCAACCCAGACAGTTAACTCTGGAAACACCATATATTTT.